The rows below give T cell receptor beta chains drawn from one sample of a study of OX40 agonist ivuxolimab in advanced cancers. Assay used: immunoSEQ multiplex PCR; TCRdb lists only in-frame clones, some missing. The table lists tens of thousands of clones, about 93% of them singletons. The sample consisted of CD4+ or CD8+ T cells sorted from blood, taken in a trial of the OX40 agonist ivuxolimab. The receptors stem from an adult with an advanced solid tumor such as melanoma, head and neck, liver or kidney cancer. The CDR3 runs from the conserved cysteine through the conserved F or W. D genes are given only for firm matches. Not all rows give a size; the values are once, few, many and, for expanded clones, a class.

v_gene: TRBV13
j_gene: TRBJ1-5
abundance: NA
d_gene: NA
CDR3aa: CASSLGTVNQPQHF
CDR3nt: TGTGCCAGCAGCCTCGGGACGGTAAATCAGCCCCAGCATTTT

v_gene: TRBV5-1
j_gene: TRBJ2-1
abundance: NA
d_gene: NA
CDR3aa: CASSPSGNYNEQFF
CDR3nt: TGCGCCAGCAGCCCGAGTGGGAATTACAATGAGCAGTTCTTC

v_gene: TRBV4-3
j_gene: TRBJ1-1
abundance: NA
d_gene: NA
CDR3aa: CASSQERGETLTGVSDTEAFF
CDR3nt: TGCGCCAGCAGCCAAGAACGGGGTGAGACGTTGACGGGGGTTTCGGACACTGAAGCTTTCTTT

v_gene: TRBV4-1
j_gene: TRBJ1-1
abundance: few
d_gene: NA
CDR3aa: CASSLGQGRTEAFF
CDR3nt: TGCGCCAGCAGCCTCGGGCAGGGGAGGACTGAAGCTTTCTTT

v_gene: TRBV9
j_gene: TRBJ2-3
abundance: NA
d_gene: NA
CDR3aa: CASSPTPDYLPADTQYF
CDR3nt: TGTGCCAGCAGCCCCACCCCCGACTATCTACCGGCAGATACGCAGTATTTT

v_gene: TRBV7-9
j_gene: TRBJ1-2
abundance: NA
d_gene: NA
CDR3aa: CASSPELWRGYGYTF
CDR3nt: TGTGCCAGCAGCCCCGAGTTGTGGAGGGGGTATGGCTACACCTTC

v_gene: TRBV19
j_gene: TRBJ1-4
abundance: once
d_gene: NA
CDR3aa: CASSPRGVNEKLFF
CDR3nt: TGTGCCAGTAGTCCACGGGGGGTTAACGAAAAACTGTTTTTT

v_gene: TRBV27
j_gene: TRBJ1-1
abundance: NA
d_gene: TRBD1
CDR3aa: CASSPDRANTEAFF
CDR3nt: TGTGCCAGCAGTCCGGACAGGGCAAACACTGAAGCTTTCTTT

v_gene: TRBV4-1
j_gene: TRBJ2-1
abundance: NA
d_gene: NA
CDR3aa: CASSQHTGFPYNEQFF
CDR3nt: TGCGCCAGCAGCCAACATACAGGGTTTCCCTACAATGAGCAGTTCTTC

v_gene: TRBV7-3
j_gene: TRBJ2-2
abundance: NA
d_gene: TRBD2
CDR3aa: CASSSSGSPNTGELFF
CDR3nt: TGTGCCAGCAGCTCCAGCGGGAGCCCGAACACCGGGGAGCTGTTTTTT

v_gene: TRBV19
j_gene: TRBJ1-2
abundance: NA
d_gene: NA
CDR3aa: CASSGVTGGVGVGNYGCTF
CDR3nt: NA

v_gene: TRBV7-2
j_gene: TRBJ1-1
abundance: NA
d_gene: NA
CDR3aa: CASSFPSENTEAFF
CDR3nt: TGTGCCAGCAGCTTCCCGTCCGAGAACACTGAAGCTTTCTTT

v_gene: TRBV29-1
j_gene: TRBJ2-1
abundance: once
d_gene: NA
CDR3aa: CSAEPGRDNEQFF
CDR3nt: TGCAGCGCCGAGCCGGGACGAGACAATGAGCAGTTCTTC

v_gene: TRBV18
j_gene: TRBJ2-3
abundance: NA
d_gene: NA
CDR3aa: CASSLGVFRSDTQYF
CDR3nt: TGTGCCAGCTCCCTCGGGGTTTTCCGTTCAGATACGCAGTATTTT

v_gene: TRBV27
j_gene: TRBJ2-7
abundance: NA
d_gene: TRBD2
CDR3aa: CASSSPTGTSGRAKYVEQYF
CDR3nt: TGTGCCAGCAGTTCCCCAACCGGGACTAGCGGGAGGGCTAAGTACGTAGAGCAGTACTTC

v_gene: TRBV15
j_gene: TRBJ1-5
abundance: few
d_gene: NA
CDR3aa: CATSRRHRADNQPQHF
CDR3nt: TGTGCCACCAGCAGGAGGCACAGGGCGGACAATCAGCCCCAGCATTTT

v_gene: TRBV20-1
j_gene: TRBJ1-1
abundance: NA
d_gene: NA
CDR3aa: CSARDTEAFF
CDR3nt: TGCAGTGCTCGAGACACTGAAGCTTTCTTT

v_gene: TRBV6-6
j_gene: TRBJ2-5
abundance: once
d_gene: NA
CDR3aa: CASSYSRVFLEETQYF
CDR3nt: TGTGCCAGCAGTTATAGTAGGGTATTCCTAGAAGAGACCCAGTACTTC

v_gene: TRBV5-4
j_gene: TRBJ2-2
abundance: NA
d_gene: NA
CDR3aa: CATHWGPLARELFF
CDR3nt: TGTGCCACCCACTGGGGGCCCCTAGCCCGGGAGCTGTTTTTT

v_gene: TRBV5-1
j_gene: TRBJ2-3
abundance: NA
d_gene: TRBD1
CDR3aa: CASSGTGVSTDTQYF
CDR3nt: TGCGCCAGCAGCGGGACAGGGGTCAGCACAGATACGCAGTATTTT

v_gene: TRBV4-3
j_gene: TRBJ2-7
abundance: NA
d_gene: TRBD2
CDR3aa: CASSQERASGRGASYEQYF
CDR3nt: TGCGCCAGCAGCCAAGAACGGGCTAGCGGGAGGGGGGCGTCCTACGAGCAGTACTTC

v_gene: TRBV27
j_gene: TRBJ1-1
abundance: once
d_gene: NA
CDR3aa: CASSWWASNTEAFF
CDR3nt: TGTGCCAGCAGTTGGTGGGCGTCGAACACTGAAGCTTTCTTT

v_gene: TRBV7-6
j_gene: TRBJ1-5
abundance: NA
d_gene: NA
CDR3aa: CASSLGYGGQPQHF
CDR3nt: TGTGCCAGCAGCTTAGGTTACGGGGGACAGCCCCAGCATTTT

v_gene: TRBV15
j_gene: TRBJ2-2
abundance: NA
d_gene: NA
CDR3aa: CATSRAQPSGELFF
CDR3nt: TGTGCCACCAGCAGAGCCCAGCCCTCGGGGGAGCTGTTTTTT

v_gene: TRBV4-1
j_gene: TRBJ1-1
abundance: NA
d_gene: NA
CDR3aa: CASSQDVGDTEAFF
CDR3nt: TGCGCCAGCAGCCAAGATGTGGGGGACACTGAAGCTTTCTTT

v_gene: TRBV9
j_gene: TRBJ1-5
abundance: once
d_gene: NA
CDR3aa: CASSVGGGHSNQPQHF
CDR3nt: TGTGCCAGCAGCGTGGGGGGCGGCCATAGCAATCAGCCCCAGCATTTT

v_gene: TRBV7-8
j_gene: TRBJ2-7
abundance: NA
d_gene: NA
CDR3aa: CASSLGGYGGRGYEQYF
CDR3nt: TGTGCCAGCAGCTTAGGTGGATATGGGGGGCGAGGGTACGAGCAGTACTTC

v_gene: TRBV9
j_gene: TRBJ2-1
abundance: NA
d_gene: TRBD1
CDR3aa: CASSVSDRGPYNEQFF
CDR3nt: TGTGCCAGCAGCGTATCGGACAGGGGACCCTACAATGAGCAGTTCTTC

v_gene: TRBV4-3
j_gene: TRBJ2-7
abundance: NA
d_gene: TRBD1
CDR3aa: CASSQGTGGAYEQYF
CDR3nt: TGCGCCAGCAGCCAAGGGACAGGGGGTGCCTACGAGCAGTACTTC

v_gene: TRBV9
j_gene: TRBJ2-7
abundance: once
d_gene: TRBD1
CDR3aa: CASSKTGQGINYEQYF
CDR3nt: TGTGCCAGCAGTAAGACAGGACAGGGGATAAACTACGAGCAGTACTTC

v_gene: TRBV5-6
j_gene: TRBJ1-2
abundance: few
d_gene: NA
CDR3aa: CASSFPGNYGYTF
CDR3nt: TGTGCCAGCAGCTTCCCAGGCAACTATGGCTACACCTTC

v_gene: TRBV9
j_gene: TRBJ2-3
abundance: NA
d_gene: NA
CDR3aa: CASSAFRVEGSTDTQYF
CDR3nt: TGTGCCAGCAGCGCATTTAGGGTGGAAGGGAGCACAGATACGCAGTATTTT

v_gene: TRBV9
j_gene: TRBJ2-4
abundance: NA
d_gene: NA
CDR3aa: CASSGDENIQYF
CDR3nt: TGTGCCAGCAGCGGGGATGAAAACATTCAGTACTTC

v_gene: TRBV28
j_gene: TRBJ2-7
abundance: NA
d_gene: TRBD1
CDR3aa: CASGPRRQGAYEQYF
CDR3nt: TGTGCCAGCGGCCCCCGGAGACAGGGTGCCTACGAGCAGTACTTC

v_gene: TRBV2
j_gene: TRBJ2-7
abundance: NA
d_gene: NA
CDR3aa: CASSDPVSSSYEQYF
CDR3nt: TGTGCCAGCAGTGATCCCGTTTCGAGCTCCTACGAGCAGTACTTC

v_gene: TRBV27
j_gene: TRBJ1-3
abundance: NA
d_gene: NA
CDR3aa: CASSLSGSGNTIYF
CDR3nt: TGTGCCAGCAGTTTAAGCGGATCTGGAAACACCATATATTTT

v_gene: TRBV18
j_gene: TRBJ2-3
abundance: NA
d_gene: TRBD1
CDR3aa: CASSDGTGGIDTQYF
CDR3nt: TGTGCCAGCTCAGATGGGACAGGGGGCATAGATACGCAGTATTTT

v_gene: TRBV9
j_gene: TRBJ2-1
abundance: NA
d_gene: NA
CDR3aa: CASGGVSYNEQFF
CDR3nt: TGTGCCAGCGGTGGGGTATCATACAATGAGCAGTTCTTC

v_gene: TRBV5-1
j_gene: TRBJ2-3
abundance: NA
d_gene: NA
CDR3aa: CASSSTFVTDTQYF
CDR3nt: TGCGCCAGCAGCTCGACTTTTGTAACGGATACGCAGTATTTT

v_gene: TRBV4-3
j_gene: TRBJ1-1
abundance: once
d_gene: NA
CDR3aa: CASSPEAGDEWNTEAFF
CDR3nt: TGCGCCAGCAGCCCCGAGGCGGGCGACGAGTGGAACACTGAAGCTTTCTTT

v_gene: TRBV7-2
j_gene: TRBJ1-2
abundance: few
d_gene: NA
CDR3aa: CASSPADGYGYTF
CDR3nt: TGTGCCAGCAGCCCAGCCGACGGCTATGGCTACACCTTC

v_gene: TRBV7-9
j_gene: TRBJ1-3
abundance: NA
d_gene: NA
CDR3aa: CASSRRGVSGNTIYF
CDR3nt: TGTGCCAGCAGCCGACGGGGGGTCTCTGGAAACACCATATATTTT

v_gene: TRBV6-5
j_gene: TRBJ2-2
abundance: NA
d_gene: NA
CDR3aa: CASSYWFGGRTGELFF
CDR3nt: TGTGCCAGCAGTTACTGGTTCGGGGGACGCACCGGGGAGCTGTTTTTT

v_gene: TRBV2
j_gene: TRBJ1-2
abundance: NA
d_gene: TRBD1
CDR3aa: CASSLRGQGADYGYTF
CDR3nt: TGTGCCAGCAGTCTAAGGGGACAGGGGGCCGACTATGGCTACACCTTC